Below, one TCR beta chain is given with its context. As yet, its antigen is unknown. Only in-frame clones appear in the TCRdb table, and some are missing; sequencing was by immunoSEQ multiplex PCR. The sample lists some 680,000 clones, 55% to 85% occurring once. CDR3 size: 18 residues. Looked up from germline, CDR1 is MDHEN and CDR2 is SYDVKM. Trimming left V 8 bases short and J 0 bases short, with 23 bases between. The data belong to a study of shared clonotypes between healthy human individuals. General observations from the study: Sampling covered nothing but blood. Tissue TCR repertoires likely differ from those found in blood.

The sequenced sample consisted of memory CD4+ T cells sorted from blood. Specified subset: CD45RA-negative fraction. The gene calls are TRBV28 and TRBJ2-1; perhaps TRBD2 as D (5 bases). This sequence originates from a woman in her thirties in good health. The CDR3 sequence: CASRSYPASAGSYNEQFF. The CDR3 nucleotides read TGTGCCAGCCGAAGCTATCCCGCCAGCGCGGGCTCCTACAATGAGCAGTTCTTC.